Detailed here is one T cell receptor beta chain. As originally analysed: Approximately 1.5% of 170,000 or so clonotypes matched previously reported viral-epitope-specific VDJdb entries. TCRdb's table, derived via immunoSEQ multiplex PCR, lists solely in-frame clones and lacks some. V and J calls and clone size are copied from that table; D and trimming were computed from the DNA. The repertoire consists of about 3,200 clones, with roughly four fifths occurring once and the leading ten covering 27%. The sample belongs to a study of hypomethylating agent response in myelodysplastic syndrome. The CDR3 is 12 amino acids. Germline assignment: CDR1 SNHLY and CDR2 FYNNEI. The V and J ends lost 5 bases and 7 bases respectively, with 12 bases between them.

The sequence came from a human donor with myelodysplastic syndrome. The chain recombines TRBV2 with TRBJ2-7; D not certain. The material was bone marrow, obtained before or after starting hypomethylating agent treatment for myelodysplastic syndrome (not recorded which). In nucleotides, the CDR3 is TGTGCCAGCAGTTCTTATGAGCCAGAGCAGTACTTC. It encodes CASSSYEPEQYF.